This T cell receptor beta chain was captured in a study of CD8 T cells in Susac syndrome. RNA in amounts of roughly 0.5 to 1 ug was reverse transcribed with random hexamers. An immunoSEQ multiplex PCR amplified TCR beta CDR3 over 54 Vbeta and 13 Jbeta. TCRdb re-called the immunoSEQ multiplex PCR reads with MiXCR, one entry per CDR3 protein. This repertoire shows approximately 220,000 distinct CDR3 sequences, roughly nine tenths found once; its top ten account for less than 0.15%. Each multiple sclerosis control was a treatment-naive patient with relapsing-remitting disease that was either stable or active. While CD8+ and CD4+ T cells were isolated negatively, TEMRA cells were enriched by FACS. V was cut by 3 bases and J by 6 bases, with 10 bases left in between. Germline V gene sequence: CDR1 SGDLS, CDR2 YYNGEE. CDR3 length equals 12 residues.

This sequence was found in a human donor with multiple sclerosis. The sequenced sample was CD8+ T cells from PBMCs. The rearrangement links TRBV9 to TRBJ2-7; the D gene is possibly TRBD1 (6 bases). The CDR3 here is CASSATGSEQYF. Written as DNA, the CDR3 is TGTGCCAGCAGCGCGACAGGATCCGAGCAGTACTTC.